These T cell receptor beta chains were read from a single sample in a study of T cells expressing NK-cell markers. TCRdb reprocessed the 5' RACE reads, with one entry per CDR3 protein and no DNA. The table for this sample gives a few hundred thousand distinct CDR3 sequences. The sample taken for sequencing was blood T cells: a sorted CD56 or NKG2C T cell subset, CD4+ or CD8+ T cells, or bulk PBMC T cells (not recorded which). Source of these receptors: a man aged 18 to 29 in good health. The CDR3 runs from the conserved cysteine through the conserved F or W. Fields, in order: J gene, V gene, CDR3 protein.

j_call: TRBJ2-3
v_call: TRBV27
cdr3_aa: CASRPRTGWGTDTQYF

j_call: TRBJ2-2
v_call: TRBV3-1
cdr3_aa: CASSPDPTRSGELFF

j_call: TRBJ2-3
v_call: TRBV5-1
cdr3_aa: CASSILGTTKTDTQYF

j_call: TRBJ1-1
v_call: TRBV12-3/TRBV12-4
cdr3_aa: CASSPPGVKWAFF

j_call: TRBJ2-5
v_call: TRBV7-2
cdr3_aa: CASRRDSGVQETQYF

j_call: TRBJ2-3
v_call: TRBV6-5
cdr3_aa: CASSYLDPAPDTQYF

j_call: TRBJ2-1
v_call: TRBV4-1
cdr3_aa: CASSQALAGINEQFF

j_call: TRBJ2-1
v_call: TRBV29-1
cdr3_aa: CSVGTSGGPQFF

j_call: TRBJ1-1
v_call: TRBV3-1
cdr3_aa: CASSYRTWDEAFF

j_call: TRBJ1-1
v_call: TRBV20-1
cdr3_aa: CSARGGRGGWNTEAFF

j_call: TRBJ2-1
v_call: TRBV6-2/TRBV6-3
cdr3_aa: CASSRLGGDEQFF

j_call: TRBJ2-1
v_call: TRBV20-1
cdr3_aa: CSASVDRDNEQFF

j_call: TRBJ2-1
v_call: TRBV5-6
cdr3_aa: CASSSGLAGKGTYNEQFF

j_call: TRBJ2-5
v_call: TRBV7-9
cdr3_aa: CASSSPGTADVGTQYF

j_call: TRBJ1-3
v_call: TRBV6-1
cdr3_aa: CASSRTTPRIGNTIYF

j_call: TRBJ1-1
v_call: TRBV15
cdr3_aa: CATSRNGQGSTEAFF